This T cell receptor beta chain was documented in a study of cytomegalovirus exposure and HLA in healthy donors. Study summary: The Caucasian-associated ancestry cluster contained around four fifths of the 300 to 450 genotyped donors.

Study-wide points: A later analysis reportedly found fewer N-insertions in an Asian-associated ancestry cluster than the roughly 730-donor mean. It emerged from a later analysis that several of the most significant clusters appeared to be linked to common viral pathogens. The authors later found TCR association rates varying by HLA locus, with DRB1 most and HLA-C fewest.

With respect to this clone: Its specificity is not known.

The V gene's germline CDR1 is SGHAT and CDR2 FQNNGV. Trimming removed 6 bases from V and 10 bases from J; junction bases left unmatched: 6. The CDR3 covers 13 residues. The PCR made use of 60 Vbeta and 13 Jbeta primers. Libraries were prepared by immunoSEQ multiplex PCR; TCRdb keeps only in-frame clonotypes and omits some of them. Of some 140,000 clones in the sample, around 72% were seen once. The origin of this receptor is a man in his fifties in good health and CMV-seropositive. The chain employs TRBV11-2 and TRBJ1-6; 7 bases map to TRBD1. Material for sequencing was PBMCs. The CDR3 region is CASSRQGNSPLHF. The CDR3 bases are TGTGCCAGCAGTCGACAGGGCAACTCACCCCTCCACTTT.